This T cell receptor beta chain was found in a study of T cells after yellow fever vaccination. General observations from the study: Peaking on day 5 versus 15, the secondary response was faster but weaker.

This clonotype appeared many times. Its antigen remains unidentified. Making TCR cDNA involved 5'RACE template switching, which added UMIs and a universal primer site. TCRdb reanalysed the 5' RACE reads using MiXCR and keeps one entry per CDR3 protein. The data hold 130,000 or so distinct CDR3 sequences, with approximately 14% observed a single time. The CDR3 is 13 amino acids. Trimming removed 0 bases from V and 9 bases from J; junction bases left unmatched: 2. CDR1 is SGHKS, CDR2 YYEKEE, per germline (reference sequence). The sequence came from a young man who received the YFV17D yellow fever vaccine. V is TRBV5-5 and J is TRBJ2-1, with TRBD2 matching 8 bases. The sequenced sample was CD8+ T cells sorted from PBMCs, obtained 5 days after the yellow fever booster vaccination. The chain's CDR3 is CASSLETSGEQFF. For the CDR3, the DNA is TGTGCCAGCAGCTTGGAAACTAGCGGTGAGCAGTTCTTC.